This TCR beta chain was sequenced during a study of blood T cell repertoires in COVID-19. Study-level information: PBMCs, B-cell-depleted T cells, or T cells provided the cDNA or gDNA that made up the material.

CDR1 WNHNN and CDR2 SYGVQD come from the germline V gene (reference sequence). The V gene lost 0 bases and the J gene lost 0 bases, with 5 bases spanning the gap. The CDR3 has 14 amino acids. Repertoires were generated with immunoSEQ multiplex PCR, while TCRdb's copy carries only in-frame clones and drops some. Of 350,000 to 500,000 clones in the sample, roughly 90% were seen once. This clonotype was obtained from a woman in her late teens or twenties who had been exposed to COVID-19. Sequenced: PBMCs or T cells enriched from blood (not recorded which). The chain couples TRBV10-1 to TRBJ1-1; no definite D call. The CDR3 sequence: CASSESAMNTEAFF. The CDR3 DNA reads TGCGCCAGCAGTGAGTCAGCTATGAACACTGAAGCTTTCTTT.